Listed below are T cell receptor beta chains from one sample, sequenced in a study of blood T cell repertoires in COVID-19. This table comes from immunoSEQ multiplex PCR, and its TCRdb copy is limited to in-frame clones, with some not included. The sample shows 50,000 or so clones, 75% to 85% of them seen only once. The sequenced material came from peripheral blood. The receptors here all came from a man in his forties with acute or convalescent COVID-19. Both conserved end residues are trimmed from each CDR3. The D gene is left open where the match is weak. Where a row states a size, it is once, few, many or the class of an expanded clone; other rows omit it.

d_call	clone_size	v_call	cdr3_length	cdr3_aa
NA	NA	TRBV6-5	11	ASRHPTNEKLF
TRBD1	NA	TRBV11-2	13	ASSLLTGSKETQY
TRBD1	NA	TRBV24-1	13	ATSDPGQGPYGYT
NA	NA	TRBV9	14	ASSPHPGSNTGELF
NA	NA	TRBV2	12	ASSEDTGSQPQH
TRBD1	NA	TRBV24-1	13	ATRGQGYSYNEQF
NA	NA	TRBV2	14	ASSLQGPNSNYGYT
NA	NA	TRBV24-1	12	ATSDRGSADTQY
NA	NA	TRBV19	12	ASLYRDSGNTIY
NA	once	TRBV6-5	12	ASSLEGLRGGYT
TRBD1	NA	TRBV6-5	13	ASSMTGDPKNIQY
NA	once	TRBV2	13	ASSDGTPVTDTQY
TRBD2	NA	TRBV2	13	ASSPSGLGPDTQY